These 13 T cell receptor beta chains originate from one sample sequenced in a study of T cell responses to AZD1222 COVID-19 vaccine. Data came from immunoSEQ multiplex PCR; TCRdb stores just in-frame clones and leaves some out. The table records about 120,000 clones, roughly 89% of them present only once. The sequencing here drew on peripheral blood, taken on day 0 of AZD1222 vaccination. Source of these receptors: an adult in good health.

The V call is TRBV28, the J call TRBJ2-1, with 7 bases aligning to TRBD1. The CDR3 contains 13 residues. J gave up 10 bases and V 4 bases, and 7 bases lay outside the gene matches. CDR1 and CDR2 from the germline V gene are MDHEN and SYDVKM. The CDR3 coding sequence is TGTGCCAGCAGTTCCGGGACAGCCGACGAGCAGTTCTTC. Translation gives CASSSGTADEQFF.

This clone was found a few times. The rearrangement links TRBV12-3 or TRBV12-4 to TRBJ1-1; D is perhaps TRBD1 (6 bases). V was clipped by 7 bases and J by 7 bases, with 13 bases between them. The CDR3 has 12 amino acids. CDR3 sequence (DNA): TGTGCCAGCAATCGGGGGCGGGGTGAAGCTTTCTTT. As protein: CASNRGRGEAFF.

V is TRBV6-5 and J is TRBJ1-1; the D gene is possibly TRBD1 (5 bases). The germline CDR1 and CDR2 sequences are MNHEY and SVGAGI. The CDR3 length is 13 residues. V was cut by 6 bases and J by 6 bases, with 14 bases left in between. The CDR3 DNA sequence: TGTGCCAGCAGAACCACAGGTTCGTCTGAAGCTTTCTTT. The encoded protein is CASRTTGSSEAFF.

The V and J genes are TRBV9 and TRBJ1-1; D call uncertain. Trimming pared 0 bases from V and 0 bases from J, leaving 9 bases between. The germline CDR1 and CDR2 sequences are SGDLS and YYNGEE. The CDR3 is made up of 15 amino acids. CDR3 amino acids: CASSVEGSMNTEAFF. The CDR3 DNA sequence: TGTGCCAGCAGCGTAGAGGGTAGCATGAACACTGAAGCTTTCTTT.

The chain uses TRBV7-9 and TRBJ1-1; D not resolved. Per the germline V gene, CDR1 is SEHNR and CDR2 is FQNEAQ (reference sequence). CDR3 size: 13 residues. V lost 5 bases to trimming and J lost 4 bases, with 11 bases between them. The CDR3 DNA reads as TGTGCCAGCAGCGAAGGATCGAGCACTGAAGCTTTCTTT. It codes for CASSEGSSTEAFF.

V and J are TRBV19 and TRBJ1-2; 7 bases align to TRBD1. The V and J ends lost 10 bases and 8 bases, in that order; junction bases with no gene match: 7. Germline CDR1 LNHDA, CDR2 SQIVND (reference sequence). The CDR3 has 11 residues. CDR3 residues: CAIGTGVGYTF. The DNA of the CDR3 is TGTGCCATAGGAACAGGGGTAGGCTACACCTTC.

V is TRBV15 and J is TRBJ2-1; 9 nucleotides agree with TRBD2. This CDR3 is 15 amino acids long. The germline gives CDR1 LNHNV, CDR2 YYDKDF (reference sequence). V shed 2 bases, J shed 4 bases, and the junction held 3 bases outside the gene matches. The CDR3 region has the DNA TGTGCCACCAGCAGACAGACTAGCGGATACAATGAGCAGTTCTTC. The encoded protein is CATSRQTSGYNEQFF. The whole variable domain, filled in from reference TRBV15 and TRBJ2-1, reads DAMVIQNPRYQVTQFGKPVTLSCSQTLNHNVMYWYQQKSSQAPKLLFHYYDKDFNNEADTPDNFQSRRPNTSFCFLDIRSPGLGDTAMYLCATSRQTSGYNEQFFGPGTRLTVL.

This clone was seen just once. This chain links TRBV30 with TRBJ1-5; 7 bases align to TRBD1. This CDR3 is 13 amino acids long. In germline, CDR1 is GTSNPN, CDR2 SVGIG (reference sequence). After removal of 3 bases from V and 6 bases from J, the junction contained 5 bases not matched to a gene. CDR3 in amino acids: CAWSRQGGQPQHF. CDR3 coding DNA: TGTGCCTGGAGCCGACAGGGAGGTCAGCCCCAGCATTTT.

V usage is TRBV21-1 and J usage is TRBJ1-1. TRBV21-1 counts as a pseudogene. This CDR3 region has 15 residues. The CDR3 region is CASSKAEPSKHAAFF. The CDR3 DNA reads TGTGCCAGCAGCAAAGCTGAGCCCTCAAAGCATGCAGCTTTCTTT.

This clone was detected a few times. Other DNA sequences in this sample translate to the same CDR3. The chain uses TRBV7-9 and TRBJ1-4, with TRBD1 as a possible D gene (6 bases). Germline assignment: CDR1 SEHNR and CDR2 FQNEAQ (reference sequence). V shed 0 bases and J shed 5 bases, with 7 bases lying between them. The CDR3 spans 14 residues. The CDR3 bases are TGTGCCAGCAGCTTAGCCCAGGGGAATGAAAAACTGTTTTTT. Translation gives CASSLAQGNEKLFF. The full variable domain, in which reference TRBV7-9 and TRBJ1-4 provide the parts outside the CDR3, is DTGVSQNPRHKITKRGQNVTFRCDPISEHNRLYWYRQTLGQGPEFLTYFQNEAQLEKSRLLSDRFSAERPKGSFSTLEIQRTEQGDSAMYLCASSLAQGNEKLFFGSGTQLSVL.

The J gene is TRBJ2-3, the V gene TRBV5-1, with D perhaps TRBD2 (6 bases). Between the trimmed V and J ends, which lost 2 bases and 4 bases, there was a span of 11 bases. The CDR3 spans 14 residues. From germline, CDR1 is SGHRS and CDR2 YFSETQ. The CDR3 region is CASSFGTFSDTQYF. The CDR3 region has the DNA TGCGCCAGCAGCTTTGGGACTTTTTCAGATACGCAGTATTTT.

This clone was found once. The V call is TRBV3-1 (or the pseudogene TRBV3-2), the J call TRBJ2-4; 7 bases match TRBD1. This CDR3 contains 16 residues. V trimming: 6 bases; J trimming: 0 bases; junction bases outside the gene matches: 8. Germline CDR1 reads LGHDT; CDR2 reads YNNKEL (reference sequence). The CDR3 bases are TGTGCCAGCAGTCACCGGGACAGACTAGCCAAAAACATTCAGTACTTC. It specifies CASSHRDRLAKNIQYF.

The chain couples TRBV3-1 (or the pseudogene TRBV3-2) to TRBJ2-1, with 7 bases that match TRBD2. The germline gives CDR1 LGHDT, CDR2 YNNKEL (reference sequence). The CDR3 sequence is 15 residues long. V lost 1 base and J lost 3; bases outside the gene matches: 3. The CDR3 protein is CASSQGWDYYNEQFF. The CDR3 DNA is TGTGCCAGCAGCCAAGGGTGGGACTACTACAATGAGCAGTTCTTC.